These T cell receptor beta chains were read from a single sample in a study of blood T cell repertoires in COVID-19. Sequenced by immunoSEQ multiplex PCR; TCRdb stores in-frame clones only, minus some. The repertoire holds about 50,000 clones, about 85% seen once, with under 6.5% in the top ten. The specimen sequenced was peripheral blood. The receptors were sampled from a man between 60 and 75 years old with acute or convalescent COVID-19. Each CDR3 is given with its conserved first and last residue. A D gene is named only where the DNA matches it firmly. Only some rows state a clone size, as once, few, many or a class for expanded clones.

D	V	J	size	DNA	CDR3
.	TRBV24-1	TRBJ2-5	.	TGTGCCACCAGTGAGGGGGGGCTCGAGACCCAGTACTTC	CATSEGGLETQYF
.	TRBV18	TRBJ1-2	.	TGTGCCAGCTCACCACAGGGGATTCAGTTTGGCTACACCTTC	CASSPQGIQFGYTF
TRBD2	TRBV10-3	TRBJ2-4	.	TGTGCCATCAGTGATACTAGCGGGAGAAACATTCAGTACTTC	CAISDTSGRNIQYF
TRBD1	TRBV3-1/TRBV3-2	TRBJ1-3	few	TGTGCCAGCAGCCCAGGGACAGTCTCTGGAAACACCATATATTTT	CASSPGTVSGNTIYF
TRBD2	TRBV11-2	TRBJ2-2	.	TGTGCCAGCAGCATAATAGCGGGAGGGAGTGGCACCGGGGAGCTGTTTTTT	CASSIIAGGSGTGELFF
TRBD1	TRBV7-9	TRBJ2-1	.	TGTGCCATCCCACAGGGGGCGGGCTACAATGAGCAGTTCTTC	CAIPQGAGYNEQFF
.	TRBV11-2	TRBJ2-1	.	TGTGCCAGCAGCACCTTCTCCAGATTAAACTACAATGAGCAGTTCTTC	CASSTFSRLNYNEQFF
TRBD1	TRBV29-1	TRBJ1-2	.	TGCAGCGTTGTGTTTGGGACAGGGGGCGGGGGCTACACCTTC	CSVVFGTGGGGYTF
TRBD2	TRBV19	TRBJ2-7	once	TGTGCCAGTAGTTCTTGGACTAGCGGTTCCTACGAGCAGTACTTC	CASSSWTSGSYEQYF
.	TRBV30	TRBJ1-1	.	TGTGCCTGGACGCGGGAGCTGAACACTGAAGCTTTCTTT	CAWTRELNTEAFF
.	TRBV24-1	TRBJ2-1	.	TGTGCCACCCCTTGGAGCTCCTACAATGAGCAGTTCTTC	CATPWSSYNEQFF
TRBD2	TRBV5-1	TRBJ2-2	.	TGCGCCAGCACCTGGGGACTAGCGGGAGTGGCCGGGGAGCTGTTTTTT	CASTWGLAGVAGELFF
TRBD1	TRBV3-1/TRBV3-2	TRBJ1-1	.	TGTGCCAGCAGCCAAGATTGGAACAGGGGAGCTTTCTTT	CASSQDWNRGAFF
.	TRBV25-1	TRBJ1-3	.	TGTGCCAGCAGTGAGTCCGCAGTCTTTGGAAACACCATATATTTT	CASSESAVFGNTIYF
.	TRBV7-9	TRBJ2-3	.	TGTGCCAGCAGGGTACCCTCGGGTGATACGCAGTATTTT	CASRVPSGDTQYF
.	TRBV3-1/TRBV3-2	TRBJ2-7	.	TGTGCCAGCAGCAGCTACAGCGGCTACGAGCAGTACTTC	CASSSYSGYEQYF
.	TRBV3-1/TRBV3-2	TRBJ1-1	.	TGTGCCAGCAGCCTGTCCTCCGGGTTTGAAGCTTTCTTT	CASSLSSGFEAFF